These 4 T cell receptor beta chains came from one sample sequenced in a study of monozygotic twins with inflammatory bowel disease (dated by TCRdb to between 2018 and 2020). Libraries were prepared through 5' RACE. Sequencing was performed on an Illumina HiSeq 2500. Based on TCRdb reprocessing of the reads, there is one entry per CDR3 protein sequence, and DNA is missing. The table for this sample shows approximately 400,000 distinct CDR3 sequences. The top ten clones comprise roughly 2.5% of the sample. The sequencing input was blood. Every receptor here comes from a human donor with ulcerative colitis or Crohn's disease, or a healthy co-twin of an affected twin (not recorded which).

The gene calls are TRBV12-3 or TRBV12-4 and TRBJ2-2; no DNA is available, so the TRBD2 call from TCRdb remains unchecked. This CDR3 has 14 residues. CDR3 sequence: CASRTLALTGELFF.

The V gene is TRBV5-1, the J gene TRBJ1-1; TCRdb proposes TRBD1, but this gene call is untestable without DNA. The CDR3 spans 15 residues. Per germline, CDR1 SGHRS and CDR2 YFSETQ. The CDR3 here is CASSIRQSTNTEAFF.

This chain joins TRBV24-1 and TRBJ2-5; TCRdb reports TRBD1, a call that lacks DNA to check it against. Germline CDR1 is KGHDR and CDR2 is SFDVKD. The CDR3 has 14 residues. The CDR3 loop is CATSDSGPQETQYF.

J is TRBJ2-1 and V is TRBV5-1; the D gene TCRdb calls, TRBD1, cannot be checked with no DNA. Germline CDR1 and CDR2: SGHRS and YFSETQ. The CDR3 is 15 amino acids. The CDR3 loop reads CASSFTGELSGEQFF.